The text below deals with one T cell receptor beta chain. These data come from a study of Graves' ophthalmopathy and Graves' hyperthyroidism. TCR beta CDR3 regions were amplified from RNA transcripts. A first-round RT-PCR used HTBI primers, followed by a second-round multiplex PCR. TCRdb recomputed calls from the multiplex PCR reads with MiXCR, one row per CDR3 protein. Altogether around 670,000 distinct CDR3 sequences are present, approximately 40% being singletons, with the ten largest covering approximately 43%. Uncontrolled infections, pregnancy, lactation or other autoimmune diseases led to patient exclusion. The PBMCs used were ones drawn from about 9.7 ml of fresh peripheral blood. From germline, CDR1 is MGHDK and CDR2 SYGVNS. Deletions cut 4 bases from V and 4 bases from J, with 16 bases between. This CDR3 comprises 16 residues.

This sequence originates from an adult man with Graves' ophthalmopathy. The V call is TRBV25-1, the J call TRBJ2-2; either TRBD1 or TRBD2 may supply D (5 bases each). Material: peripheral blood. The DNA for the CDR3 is TGTGCCAGCAGTGGAGGGCAGGGCCGCGGCACCGGGGAGCTGTTTTTT. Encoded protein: CASSGGQGRGTGELFF. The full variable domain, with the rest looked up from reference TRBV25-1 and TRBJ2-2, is EADIYQTPRYLVIGTGKKITLECSQTMGHDKMYWYQQDPGMELHLIHYSYGVNSTEKGDLSSESTVSRIRTEHFPLTLESARPSHTSQYLCASSGGQGRGTGELFFGEGSRLTVL.